Following are 9 T cell receptor beta chains from one sample sequenced in a study of cytomegalovirus exposure and HLA in healthy donors (dated 2017 in TCRdb). The library was obtained by the immunoSEQ multiplex PCR assay. For the multiplex PCR, a mixture combining 60 forward primers for TCR Vbeta segments and 13 reverse primers for TCR Jbeta segments was used. TCRdb stores this immuneACCESS table with in-frame sequences only. Part of the clones is absent; in the studies checked, under half of the shortfall reflects unresolved V genes, and no reason is known for the rest. Counted in this sample were 90,000 or so clones; about two thirds of them appeared once. Roughly 5.5% of the sample belongs to the ten largest clones. The sample comprised PBMCs. The receptors derive from a boy under 18 in good health and CMV-seropositive.

The CDR3 bases are TGTGCCAGCAGCCCGGCACAGGGGTTATACGGCTACACCTTC. Amino acids: CASSPAQGLYGYTF. This rearrangement joins TRBV14 to TRBJ1-2, with 7 positions matching TRBD1. Germline CDR1 SGHDN, CDR2 FVKESK. The CDR3 consists of 14 residues. V shed 4 bases and J 8 bases; nucleotides not matched to a gene: 10.

This clone has only a few counts. V gene TRBV7-9 combines with J gene TRBJ2-7; 9 nucleotides match TRBD1. CDR1 and CDR2 (germline): SEHNR, FQNEAQ (reference sequence). This CDR3 contains 15 residues. V was pared by 8 bases and J by 5 bases, with 13 bases of the junction left unmatched. The CDR3 coding sequence is TGTGCCAGCTACTCAACCCGGGACAGGGACCACGAGCAGTACTTC. Protein product: CASYSTRDRDHEQYF.

The J gene is TRBJ2-3, the V gene TRBV19; 9 nucleotides align to TRBD2. The germline gives CDR1 LNHDA, CDR2 SQIVND (reference sequence). The CDR3 has 15 residues. With V trimmed by 5 bases and J by 6 bases, 9 bases remained unmatched. The DNA for the CDR3 is TGTGCCAGTAGTCCCGCTAGCGGGATAAGGGATACGCAGTATTTT. As protein: CASSPASGIRDTQYF.

The V gene is TRBV7-2, the J gene TRBJ2-1; 14 bases align to TRBD2. Germline V CDR1 and CDR2: SGHTA, FQGNSA. V lost 6 bases and J lost 2; bases outside the gene matches: 9. The CDR3 has 18 residues. The CDR3 DNA is TGTGCCAGCAGTCGAACCGGGACTAGCGGGAGAACCTACAATGAGCAGTTCTTC. It codes for CASSRTGTSGRTYNEQFF.

The rearrangement uses TRBV9 and TRBJ2-7, with 7 bases matching TRBD2. This CDR3 contains 14 residues. Germline V gene data show CDR1 as SGDLS and CDR2 as YYNGEE. The junction had 13 bases not matched to a gene; V was cut back by 6 bases and J by 7 bases. CDR3: CASNHEGREWEQYF. The CDR3 DNA is TGTGCCAGCAACCACGAGGGGCGGGAGTGGGAGCAGTACTTC. Using reference TRBV9 and TRBJ2-7 for the parts outside the CDR3, the full variable domain is DSGVTQTPKHLITATGQRVTLRCSPRSGDLSVYWYQQSLDQGLQFLIQYYNGEERAKGNILERFSAQQFPDLHSELNLSSLELGDSALYFCASNHEGREWEQYFGPGTRLTVT.

V gene TRBV11-2 combines with J gene TRBJ2-7; maybe TRBD2 (6 bases). Germline V gives CDR1 SGHAT, CDR2 FQNNGV. The CDR3 covers 16 residues. Trimming cost V 1 base and J 2 bases, with 15 bases left between them. The CDR3 bases are TGTGCCAGCAGCTTAGTTCCGGGAGATTGGACCTACGAGCAGTACTTC. This translates into CASSLVPGDWTYEQYF.

A few counts support this clone. V gene TRBV4-1 combines with J gene TRBJ1-3; D is undetermined. The V and J ends lost 1 base and 0 bases respectively, with 13 bases between them. This CDR3 has 17 amino acids. The germline gives CDR1 MGHRA, CDR2 YSYEKL. The CDR3 protein is CASSQVDLGFSGNTIYF. In nucleotides, the CDR3 is TGCGCCAGCAGCCAAGTGGACTTGGGATTCTCTGGAAACACCATATATTTT.

V gene TRBV7-3 combines with J gene TRBJ2-7; TRBD2 might be the D (6 bases). The germline V gene has CDR1 SGHTA and CDR2 FQGTGA. Between the trimmed V and J ends, which lost 4 bases and 5 bases, there was a span of 15 bases. The length of the CDR3 is 14 residues. The CDR3, as DNA: TGTGCCAGCAGCTGGGGCGGCGGGGCGGACGAGCAGTACTTC. Its translation: CASSWGGGADEQYF.

This chain links TRBV7-2 with TRBJ1-1; D possibly corresponds to TRBD1 (6 bases). Trimming removed 5 bases from V and 5 bases from J, with 18 bases in between. Looked up from germline, CDR1 is SGHTA and CDR2 is FQGNSA. The CDR3 covers 15 residues. This CDR3 is CASSPPDRRETEAFF. Here the CDR3 DNA reads TGTGCCAGCAGCCCCCCGGACAGAAGGGAGACTGAAGCTTTCTTT.